This T cell receptor (beta chain) was recovered during a study of T cell changes during pregnancy in multiple sclerosis. Per germline, CDR1 MGHRA and CDR2 YSYEKL. The length of the CDR3 is 17 residues. Trimming removed 0 bases at V and 2 bases at J, with 16 bases between. Clones were read by immunoSEQ multiplex PCR, and TCRdb kept only the in-frame ones, dropping some. The repertoire holds 55,000 to 80,000 clones, with 90% to 95% as singletons. V and J are TRBV4-1 and TRBJ1-2; D ambiguous. The receptor comes from a female donor with multiple sclerosis, enrolled in a pregnancy study. Sequenced here: CD8+ T cells from peripheral blood mononuclear cells, sampled in the second trimester of pregnancy. The DNA for the CDR3 is TGCGCCAGCAGCCAAGAATTAGTAGGAGGGCGGAACTATGGCTACACCTTC. This translates into CASSQELVGGRNYGYTF.